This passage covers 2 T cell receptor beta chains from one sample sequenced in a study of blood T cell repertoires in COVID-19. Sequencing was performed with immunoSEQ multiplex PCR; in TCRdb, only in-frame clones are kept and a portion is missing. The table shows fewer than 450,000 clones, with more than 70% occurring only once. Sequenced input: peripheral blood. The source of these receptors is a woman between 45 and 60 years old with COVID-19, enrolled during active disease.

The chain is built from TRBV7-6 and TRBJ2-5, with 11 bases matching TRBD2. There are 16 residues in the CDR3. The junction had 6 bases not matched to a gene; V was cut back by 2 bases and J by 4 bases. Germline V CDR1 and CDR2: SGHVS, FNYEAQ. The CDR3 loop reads CASSLNSGGALETQYF. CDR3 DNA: TGTGCCAGCAGCTTAAATAGCGGGGGGGCCCTAGAGACCCAGTACTTC.

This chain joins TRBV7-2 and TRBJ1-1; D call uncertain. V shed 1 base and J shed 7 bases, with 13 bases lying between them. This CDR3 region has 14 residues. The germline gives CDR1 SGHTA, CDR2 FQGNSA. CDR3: CASSLDSGVGEAFF. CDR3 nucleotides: TGTGCCAGCAGCTTAGATTCCGGGGTAGGTGAAGCTTTCTTT.